This T cell receptor beta chain was recovered during a study of identifying expanded T cells in peripheral blood. Sequencing used immunoSEQ multiplex PCR; TCRdb keeps in-frame clones, though not all of them. The table lists 85,000 to 100,000 clones, around 88% of them singletons. CDR1 and CDR2 from the germline V gene are SGHDT and YYEEEE. The CDR3 runs 15 residues. The V end was cut by 0 bases, the J end by 4 bases, with 12 bases between. Material: blood. The V and J genes are TRBV5-6 and TRBJ2-3, with D possibly matching TRBD1 (6 bases). The source of this sequence is a person aged 18 to 70 in good health. The CDR3 region is CASSLVAGVADTQYF. The CDR3 region has the DNA TGTGCCAGCAGCTTGGTGGCAGGGGTGGCAGATACGCAGTATTTT.